This T cell receptor beta chain appears in the sequencing data of a study of graft-versus-host responses after intestinal transplantation. Whole-study context: Anti-thymocyte globulin induction, then tacrolimus and steroids for 3 to 4 years, went to all recipients. General observations from the study: The marrow of recipients harbored GvH clones, and ileum or blood showed some of them first.

The assay was immunoSEQ multiplex PCR, and TCRdb's table has in-frame clones only and misses some. The sample consists of about 47,000 clones, roughly 96% of them appearing once. Comments on this clone: Its antigen is not known.

The CDR3 sequence is 16 residues long. Trimming cost V 4 bases and J 0 bases, with 13 bases left between them. Germline V gene sequence: CDR1 SGDLS, CDR2 YYNGEE. The material was unstimulated CD8+ T cells sorted from spleen or lymph node cells, obtained before transplant. The receptor was derived from a human donor who was the organ donor for an intestinal transplant. The rearrangement uses TRBV9 and TRBJ2-2; D assignment may be TRBD1 or TRBD2 (5 bases each). This CDR3 reads CASSRSAGPNTGELFF. CDR3 DNA: TGTGCCAGCAGCCGTAGCGCAGGGCCGAACACCGGGGAGCTGTTTTTT. Drawing the rest from reference TRBV9 and TRBJ2-2, the complete variable domain is DSGVTQTPKHLITATGQRVTLRCSPRSGDLSVYWYQQSLDQGLQFLIQYYNGEERAKGNILERFSAQQFPDLHSELNLSSLELGDSALYFCASSRSAGPNTGELFFGEGSRLTVL.